This T cell receptor (beta chain) was recovered during a study of blood T cells in healthy people across ages. Study-wide points: More naive CD4+ cells and higher diversity were found in long-lived than in aged donors.

A few counts support this clonotype. Its specificity is unknown. Next came a second PCR, run for about 6 to 12 cycles, which used a sample-barcoded 5' primer along with a J-beta primer mix. Every cDNA molecule carried a tag from a template-switch adaptor bearing 12 random nucleotides. TCRdb called the 5' RACE reads again in MiXCR, with one record for every CDR3 protein. The table has 790,000 or so distinct CDR3 sequences, around 50% seen once; the top ten hold roughly 18%. The sample was blood. This sequence was found in a man older than 75 in good health.

CDR3 DNA: TGTGCCAGCAGTTTTGCGGGAGGTACAGTCTACGAGCAGTACTTC. Protein sequence: CASSFAGGTVYEQYF. The rearrangement uses TRBV27 and TRBJ2-7; TRBD2 matches 8 bases. V shed 3 bases, J shed 3 bases, and the junction held 7 bases outside the gene matches. The germline V gene has CDR1 MNHEY and CDR2 SMNVEV (reference sequence). This CDR3 is built from 15 residues.